Below are 26 T cell receptor beta chains sequenced from a single sample in a study of blood T cells in healthy people across ages (dated by TCRdb to about 2015). Library method: 5' RACE. The instrument given in TCRdb is Illumina HiSeq 2500. A second PCR of about 7 to 12 cycles was performed with a sample-barcoded 5' primer and a J-beta primer mix. The public reads were reprocessed in TCRdb via fastp at Q25 and MiXCR, keeping in-frame beta chains. Rows merge per CDR3 protein into single entries with the most common DNA and genes. Counted in this sample were roughly 700,000 distinct CDR3 sequences; about 30% of them appeared once. The top ten hold over 15% of the sample. The sample taken for sequencing was blood. The receptors here all came from a woman aged 80 or older in good health. Donor details come from another sample of the same person, matched by shared clones.

Written as DNA, the CDR3 is TGTGCCAGCAGTGAAAGGGGTCGTGAAAAACTGTTTTTT. It codes for CASSERGREKLFF. The rearrangement joins TRBV6-1 to TRBJ1-4; D possibly corresponds to TRBD1 (5 bases). This CDR3 region has 13 residues. The V gene's germline CDR1 is MNHNS and CDR2 SASEGT. V was cut by 2 bases and J by 7 bases, with 8 bases left in between.

In this sample, this clonotype turned up once. J is TRBJ2-1 and V is TRBV30; either TRBD1 or TRBD2 may fit D (6 bases each). Germline assignment: CDR1 GTSNPN and CDR2 SVGIG (reference sequence). V was trimmed by 2 bases and J by 7 bases, leaving 15 bases between them. CDR3 length: 14 amino acids. In DNA, the CDR3 is TGTGCCTGGAGTTTACGGGGGCCGGGGAATGAGCAGTTCTTC. It codes for CAWSLRGPGNEQFF.

The table lists this clonotype with a few counts. The V gene is TRBV6-1, the J gene TRBJ1-2; maybe TRBD1 (5 bases). V was clipped by 4 bases and J by 7 bases, with 16 bases between them. The CDR3 sequence is 14 residues long. CDR1 and CDR2 from the germline V gene are MNHNS and SASEGT. DNA for the CDR3: TGTGCCAGCAGTGTGGGACGCCAAGGGAGTGGCTACACCTTC. Protein: CASSVGRQGSGYTF.

This clonotype was found many times. The chain links TRBV3-1 to TRBJ1-1; D is possibly TRBD1 (6 bases). The germline V gene encodes CDR1 LGHDT and CDR2 YNNKEL (reference sequence). The CDR3 contains 14 residues. V lost 4 bases and J lost 0, with 9 bases in between. CDR3 region: CASSPGVLNTEAFF. The CDR3 DNA is TGTGCCAGCAGCCCAGGGGTTTTGAACACTGAAGCTTTCTTT.

This clonotype was observed many times. The rearrangement links TRBV18 to TRBJ1-2; possible D gene TRBD1, 5 bases. From germline, CDR1 is KGHSH and CDR2 LQKENI. Trimming shortened V by 3 bases and J by 8 bases, and 13 bases separated the two germline ends. The CDR3 length is 13 residues. The CDR3 sequence is CASSPGRDTGYTF. The CDR3 DNA reads TGTGCCAGCTCACCCGGCAGGGATACGGGCTACACCTTC.

The table lists this clonotype with a few counts. The CDR3 DNA sequence: TGCAGTGCTCTAGGGACAGGCTCAACCGGGGAGCTGTTTTTT. It codes for CSALGTGSTGELFF. The V and J genes are TRBV20-1 and TRBJ2-2; 8 bases map to TRBD1. This CDR3 is built from 14 residues. Germline CDR1 reads DFQATT; CDR2 reads SNEGSKA (reference sequence). Trimming cost V 5 bases and J 5 bases; bases outside gene matches: 7.

This clonotype was detected ten times or more. The V and J genes are TRBV9 and TRBJ2-5; 15 positions match TRBD2. CDR1 and CDR2 (germline): SGDLS, YYNGEE. The CDR3 sequence is 19 residues long. J was trimmed by 4 bases and V by 3 bases; bases with no gene match: 13. The DNA of the CDR3 is TGTGCCAGCAGCGGGCGCGGACTAGCGGGGGGGCGTCTCTCAGAGACCCAGTACTTC. This encodes CASSGRGLAGGRLSETQYF.

This clonotype was detected many times. This chain joins TRBV25-1 and TRBJ2-5; TRBD2 is a possible D gene (6 bases). V lost 4 bases to trimming and J lost 2 bases, with 11 bases between them. CDR3 length: 14 amino acids. Germline CDR1 MGHDK, CDR2 SYGVNS. The DNA of the CDR3 is TGTGCCAGCAGTGTTGGCCGGGGGCAAGAGACCCAGTACTTC. Translating it yields CASSVGRGQETQYF.

The V and J genes are TRBV7-2 and TRBJ2-3; no reliable D call. Germline V CDR1 and CDR2: SGHTA, FQGNSA. V gave up 1 base and J gave up 1 base, with 18 bases separating them. The CDR3 sequence is 18 residues long. The CDR3 DNA is TGTGCCAGCAGCTTAGAGGGTAGAGGCGTTCGCCGCACAGATACGCAGTATTTT. It is translated as CASSLEGRGVRRTDTQYF.

Concerning this clonotype: Since a much larger clone is just one base distant, this may be a read error. The chain carries TRBV28 and TRBJ1-2, with D uncertain. V was cut by 7 bases and J by 4 bases, with 16 bases left in between. Germline V gene lookup returns CDR1 MDHEN and CDR2 SYDVKM. This CDR3 spans 14 amino acids. The CDR3 DNA reads TGTGCCAGCAATCCAGGAGATGGATGCTATGGCTACACCTTC. Protein: CASNPGDGCYGYTF.

This clonotype came up many times. The chain joins TRBV5-1 to TRBJ1-2, with D possibly being TRBD1 (5 bases). Germline CDR1 is SGHRS and CDR2 is YFSETQ. V lost 1 base, J lost 6 bases, and 16 bases lay in between. The CDR3 has 15 residues. DNA of the CDR3: TGCGCCAGCAGCTTGAATGGCAGGGTGGTTGATGGCTACACCTTC. It specifies CASSLNGRVVDGYTF.

The sample holds a few counts of this clonotype. The gene calls are TRBV6-4 and TRBJ2-1, with TRBD2 as a possible D gene (7 bases). Germline loops: CDR1 MRHNA, CDR2 SNTAGT. The CDR3 spans 17 residues. The ends were cut back, 2 bases at V and 6 bases at J, with 20 bases in the middle. This CDR3 reads CASSDALGGGGRNEQFF. As DNA, the CDR3 is TGTGCCAGCAGTGACGCCCTGGGAGGGGGGGGCCGCAATGAGCAGTTCTTC.

A word on this clonotype: A much larger clone differs by one base, so this may be a read error. This chain uses TRBV5-1 with TRBJ2-5, with 8 nucleotides matching TRBD1. The CDR3 spans 15 residues. Losses at the gene ends were 1 base for V and 11 bases for J; bases not matched to a gene: 13. Germline assignment: CDR1 SGHRS and CDR2 YFSETQ. CDR3 sequence (DNA): TGCGCCAGCAGCTTGACTTCTGACAGGGGTAATGAGCAGTACTTC. Encoded protein: CASSLTSDRGNEQYF. The full variable domain, rest sourced from reference TRBV5-1 and TRBJ2-5, is KAGVTQTPRYLIKTRGQQVTLSCSPISGHRSVSWYQQTPGQGLQFLFEYFSETQRNKGNFPGRFSGRQFSNSRSEMNVSTLELGDSALYLCASSLTSDRGNEQYFGPGTRLLVL.

In its sample, this clonotype was seen many times. This rearrangement joins TRBV15 to TRBJ1-5; D might be TRBD1 (5 bases). Trimming took off 5 bases at V and 4 bases at J, with 15 bases between the two ends. This CDR3 is 15 amino acids long. Germline values: CDR1 LNHNV, CDR2 YYDKDF (reference sequence). This CDR3 reads CATSGGRPKNQPQHF. The CDR3 DNA sequence: TGTGCCACCAGCGGGGGACGGCCGAAGAATCAGCCCCAGCATTTT.

This clonotype was seen only a few times. This chain joins TRBV20-1 and TRBJ2-7; D is unclear. The CDR3 totals 14 residues. The germline CDR1 and CDR2 sequences are DFQATT and SNEGSKA (reference sequence). The CDR3 here is CSVLSRLGAYEQYV. Here the CDR3 DNA reads TGTAGTGTCCTGTCCCGGTTAGGCGCCTACGAGCAGTACGTC.

A note on this clonotype: A much larger clone differs from this one at a single base, so this may be a read error. CDR3: CASTRDTTGTQYF. In DNA, the CDR3 is TGTGCCAGCACACGGGACACCACAGGTACGCAGTATTTT. The gene calls are TRBV6-1 and TRBJ2-3, with D perhaps matching TRBD1 (6 bases). The germline V gene has CDR1 MNHNS and CDR2 SASEGT. CDR3 length: 13 amino acids.

This clonotype showed up many times. V usage is TRBV2 and J usage is TRBJ2-4; D gene ambiguous. V gave up 6 bases and J gave up 0 bases, with 9 bases separating them. Germline CDR1 and CDR2: SNHLY and FYNNEI. The CDR3 loop spans 14 amino acids. In DNA, the CDR3 is TGTGCCAGCAGCCTGGACGGAGCCAAAAACATTCAGTACTTC. The encoded protein is CASSLDGAKNIQYF.

This clonotype has a count of ten or more. The chain uses TRBV6-5 and TRBJ2-3, with 13 bases aligning to TRBD2. V gave up 6 bases and J gave up 0 bases; unmatched junction bases: 3. The CDR3 totals 16 residues. Germline V gives CDR1 MNHEY, CDR2 SVGAGI. CDR3 nucleotides: TGTGCCAGCAGGACTAGCGGGGGGCGGAGCACAGATACGCAGTATTTT. Its translation: CASRTSGGRSTDTQYF.

The rearrangement joins TRBV5-1 to TRBJ1-1; 10 bases map to TRBD1. After removal of 4 bases from V and 1 base from J, the junction contained 4 bases not matched to a gene. Germline V gene sequence: CDR1 SGHRS, CDR2 YFSETQ. The CDR3 extends over 15 amino acids. The CDR3 here is CASSARQGANTEAFF. CDR3 bases: TGCGCCAGCAGCGCCCGACAGGGGGCGAACACTGAAGCTTTCTTT.

Details on this clonotype: A read error may account for a junction end that differs from germline. V is TRBV5-6 and J is TRBJ2-6; D possibly uses TRBD1 or TRBD2 (5 bases each). The CDR3 sequence is 18 residues long. Germline CDR1 is SGHDT and CDR2 is YYEEEE. CDR3 DNA: TGTGCCAGCAGCCATCTCCGGGACGGGCTCTCTGGGGCCAACGCCCTGACTTTC. It translates to CASSHLRDGLSGANALTF. Looking up the rest from reference TRBV5-6 and TRBJ2-6 gives the full variable domain: DAGVTQSPTHLIKTRGQQVTLRCSPKSGHDTVSWYQQALGQGPQFIFQYYEEEERQRGNFPDRFSGHQFPNYSSELNVNALLLGDSALYLCASSHLRDGLSGANALTFGAGSRLTVL.

The sample holds a few counts of this clonotype. V and J are TRBV27 and TRBJ2-7; unclear D gene. Trimming left V 6 bases short and J 5 bases short, with 11 bases between. CDR1 and CDR2 from the germline V gene are MNHEY and SMNVEV (reference sequence). The CDR3 is made up of 12 amino acids. CDR3 bases: TGTGCCAGCAGGATTGCAGGCCACGAGCAGTACTTC. It encodes CASRIAGHEQYF.

This clonotype was observed at least ten times. The DNA of the CDR3 is TGTGCCATCAGTGTCGGAGGGCAGGGGGGTTCACCCCTCCACTTT. Translated: CAISVGGQGGSPLHF. The J gene is TRBJ1-6, the V gene TRBV10-3, with 7 bases that match TRBD1. With V trimmed by 4 bases and J by 9 bases, 9 bases remained unmatched. CDR1 and CDR2 (germline): ENHRY, SYGVKD. This CDR3 comprises 15 residues.

This clonotype was counted between two and nine times. The chain is built from TRBV6-6 and TRBJ1-6; D gene unclear. V was shortened by 8 bases and J by 9 bases, with 11 bases between the two germline ends. Germline CDR1 MNHNY, CDR2 SVGAGI (reference sequence). This CDR3 comprises 12 residues. CDR3 in amino acids: CASGEAGSPLHF. CDR3 sequence (DNA): TGTGCCAGCGGGGAGGCCGGTTCACCCCTCCACTTT.

This clonotype was seen repeatedly, ten times or more. The chain couples TRBV7-2 to TRBJ2-5; 10 positions agree with TRBD1. The CDR3 is made up of 15 amino acids. V lost 5 bases and J lost 4; bases outside the gene matches: 7. CDR1 is SGHTA and CDR2 is FQGNSA in the germline V gene. CDR3 sequence reads: CASSLGTGEGETQYF. CDR3 nucleotide sequence: TGTGCCAGCAGCCTAGGGACAGGGGAGGGAGAGACCCAGTACTTC.

This clonotype was detected many times. The rearrangement links TRBV6-1 to TRBJ1-1; D may be TRBD1 (6 bases). CDR1 and CDR2 (germline): MNHNS, SASEGT. Trimming pared 5 bases from V and 4 bases from J, leaving 23 bases between. CDR3 length: 17 amino acids. The chain's CDR3 is CASSRTSLTGWGTEAFF. The DNA for the CDR3 is TGTGCCAGCAGTCGCACCTCCTTAACAGGGTGGGGCACTGAAGCTTTCTTT.

J is TRBJ1-6 and V is TRBV25-1, with 8 nucleotides matching TRBD1. With V trimmed by 2 bases and J by 8 bases, 5 bases remained unmatched. CDR1 and CDR2 from the germline V gene are MGHDK and SYGVNS. This CDR3 region has 15 residues. CDR3 sequence (DNA): TGTGCCAGCAGTGAACAGGGGGCTGGGGATTCACCCCTCCACTTT. Residues: CASSEQGAGDSPLHF. Using reference TRBV25-1 and TRBJ1-6 for the parts outside the CDR3, the full variable domain is EADIYQTPRYLVIGTGKKITLECSQTMGHDKMYWYQQDPGMELHLIHYSYGVNSTEKGDLSSESTVSRIRTEHFPLTLESARPSHTSQYLCASSEQGAGDSPLHFGNGTRLTVT.